This passage covers 29 T cell receptor beta chains from one sample sequenced in a study of vaccination and CD4 T cells after COVID-19. Indicated treatment: roughly 10-day PBMC culture with coronavirus spike peptide pools or control peptides (ViraFEST assay). Gathering of the CD4+ T cells, from the unexposed donor, took place before the COVID-19 pandemic (2011-2018). Sequencing of cultured CD4+ T cell DNA used the Oncomine TCR Beta short-read assay. Researchers extracted genomic DNA from CD4+ T cells that had been cultured. TCRdb used MiXCR to reprocess the PCR reads, holding one entry per CDR3 protein. The data contain approximately 9,100 distinct CDR3 sequences, about 37% of them seen just once; the ten biggest clones take up 21%. The antigens of these receptors remain unknown. The specimen sequenced was CD4+ T cells from blood, cultured in vitro. The receptors originated from a human donor in good health.

This clonotype was counted between two and nine times. CDR3 sequence reads: CASSYAPTGLSIGNTEAFF. For the CDR3, the DNA is TGTGCCAGCAGTTACGCCCCGACAGGGCTTTCCATTGGGAACACTGAAGCTTTCTTT. The V and J genes are TRBV6-2 or TRBV6-3 and TRBJ1-1, with 7 bases that match TRBD1. Per germline, CDR1 MNHEY and CDR2 SVGEGT. Losses at the gene ends were 2 bases for V and 1 base for J; bases not matched to a gene: 16. The CDR3 spans 19 residues.

The V and J genes are TRBV6-5 and TRBJ2-3; D remains ambiguous. Germline loops: CDR1 MNHEY, CDR2 SVGAGI. This CDR3 comprises 13 residues. V was cut by 4 bases and J by 9 bases, with 14 bases left in between. The CDR3 here is CASSFSSIDTQYF. DNA of the CDR3: TGTGCCAGCAGTTTCTCCTCAATTGACACGCAGTATTTT.

This chain uses TRBV30 with TRBJ1-1; 8 bases line up with TRBD1. Losses at the gene ends were 2 bases for V and 1 base for J; bases not matched to a gene: 3. This CDR3 has 14 residues. Germline V gene lookup returns CDR1 GTSNPN and CDR2 SVGIG (reference sequence). Here the CDR3 DNA reads TGTGCCTGGAGTAACAGGGGGGGGAACACTGAAGCTTTCTTT. As protein: CAWSNRGGNTEAFF.

This clonotype turned up a few times. The chain has TRBV27 and TRBJ2-3, with D perhaps TRBD1 (5 bases). V dropped 4 bases and J dropped 1 base, with 12 bases sitting between them. This CDR3 is 15 amino acids long. CDR1 is MNHEY, CDR2 SMNVEV, per germline (reference sequence). CDR3 loop: CASSSPTGRTDTQYF. The DNA of the CDR3 is TGTGCCAGCAGTTCCCCCACAGGACGCACAGATACGCAGTATTTT.

The chain couples TRBV28 to TRBJ2-7; 9 bases map to TRBD2. The V and J ends lost 2 bases and 5 bases, in that order; junction bases with no gene match: 4. The CDR3 totals 14 residues. The germline gives CDR1 MDHEN, CDR2 SYDVKM. This chain's CDR3 is CASSLLAGYNEQYF. CDR3 DNA sequence: TGTGCCAGCAGTTTACTAGCGGGATATAACGAGCAGTACTTC.

This chain joins TRBV20-1 and TRBJ1-3; 7 nucleotides agree with TRBD1. The V gene's germline CDR1 is DFQATT and CDR2 SNEGSKA (reference sequence). J was trimmed by 2 bases and V by 3 bases; bases with no gene match: 4. This CDR3 is 14 amino acids long. The CDR3 loop is CSARGRGTGNTIYF. The CDR3 region has the DNA TGCAGTGCTAGGGGCAGGGGGACTGGAAACACCATATATTTT.

In DNA, the CDR3 is TGCGCCAGCAGCCAAGAGGAAGCAAGGAACACTGAAGCTTTCTTT. Translation: CASSQEEARNTEAFF. The chain joins TRBV4-1 to TRBJ1-1; D is ambiguous. The germline V and J ends were trimmed by 0 bases and 1 base, with 9 bases remaining between them. Germline values: CDR1 MGHRA, CDR2 YSYEKL. The length of the CDR3 is 15 residues.

The rearrangement joins TRBV7-3 to TRBJ2-3; D ambiguous. The CDR3 extends over 13 amino acids. The V and J ends lost 1 base and 8 bases respectively, with 10 bases between them. Germline CDR1 and CDR2: SGHTA and FQGTGA. The CDR3 is CASSLRPVGTQYF. The CDR3 DNA sequence: TGTGCCAGCAGCTTAAGGCCAGTGGGTACGCAGTATTTT.

The genes are TRBV7-2 and TRBJ2-1; D gene unclear. In germline, CDR1 is SGHTA, CDR2 FQGNSA. This CDR3 contains 12 residues. With 3 bases removed from V and 7 bases from J, the gap between germline ends came to 7 bases. The CDR3 is CASSLNANEQFF. The CDR3 nucleotides are TGTGCCAGCAGCTTGAACGCGAATGAGCAGTTCTTC.

This clonotype has more than one count but fewer than ten. The V call is TRBV6-2 or TRBV6-3, the J call TRBJ2-7; D unclear. The V gene lost 6 bases and the J gene lost 1 base, with 10 bases spanning the gap. CDR3 length: 13 residues. Looked up from germline, CDR1 is MNHEY and CDR2 is SVGEGT. CDR3 in amino acids: CASRFDLSYEQYF. DNA of the CDR3: TGTGCCAGCAGGTTCGACTTGTCCTACGAGCAGTACTTC.

The chain has TRBV20-1 and TRBJ2-7; 7 bases map to TRBD1. Germline V gene lookup returns CDR1 DFQATT and CDR2 SNEGSKA (reference sequence). This CDR3 has 18 residues. V lost 2 bases to trimming and J lost 0 bases; unmatched junction nucleotides: 16. The DNA of the CDR3 is TGCAGTGCTAGAAAGACCGGGACAGTGACTCCTGCCTCCTACGAGCAGTACTTC. Protein: CSARKTGTVTPASYEQYF.

The sample holds a few counts of this clonotype. This chain connects TRBV6-5 to TRBJ1-3, with D possibly being TRBD1 (5 bases). The germline V gene has CDR1 MNHEY and CDR2 SVGAGI. Trimming took off 2 bases at V and 2 bases at J, with 10 bases between the two ends. The CDR3 consists of 15 residues. As DNA, the CDR3 is TGTGCCAGCAGTTACCTGTCAGGGACTGGAAACACCATATATTTT. Its translation is CASSYLSGTGNTIYF.

The CDR3, as DNA: TGCGCCAGCAGTACGATAGGAGCGGGGTTCAATGGCTACACCTTC. Protein sequence: CASSTIGAGFNGYTF. The V gene is TRBV4-3, the J gene TRBJ1-2; D call uncertain. Deletions cut 6 bases from V and 6 bases from J, with 20 bases between. Germline V gene data show CDR1 as LGHNA and CDR2 as YSLEER. The CDR3 is 15 residues long.

This clonotype came up a few times. The gene calls are TRBV24-1 and TRBJ2-2; 9 bases are a match to TRBD1. Unmatched junction bases numbered 12, after V lost 1 base and J lost 7 bases. The CDR3 is 18 amino acids. Germline V gene sequence: CDR1 KGHDR, CDR2 SFDVKD. CDR3 amino acids: CATSDFETGGERGGELFF. CDR3 nucleotide sequence: TGTGCCACCAGTGATTTCGAGACAGGGGGAGAACGGGGCGGGGAGCTGTTTTTT.

V and J are TRBV29-1 and TRBJ2-5; D is unresolved. The CDR3 totals 13 residues. V was clipped by 4 bases and J by 1 base, with 10 bases between them. Germline CDR1 reads SQVTM; CDR2 reads ANQGSEA. The CDR3 region is CSVGSVGQETQYF. DNA for the CDR3: TGCAGCGTTGGATCGGTGGGCCAAGAGACCCAGTACTTC. Full variable domain (missing parts from reference TRBV29-1 and TRBJ2-5): SAVISQKPSRDICQRGTSLTIQCQVDSQVTMMFWYRQQPGQSLTLIATANQGSEATYESGFVIDKFPISRPNLTFSTLTVSNMSPEDSSIYLCSVGSVGQETQYFGPGTRLLVL.

V gene TRBV15 combines with J gene TRBJ2-7; the match to TRBD1 covers 7 bases. The V and J ends lost 3 bases and 2 bases, in that order; junction bases with no gene match: 13. Germline V gives CDR1 LNHNV, CDR2 YYDKDF (reference sequence). This CDR3 comprises 17 residues. The CDR3 region is CATSSSDGTDVTYEQYF. In DNA form, the CDR3 reads TGTGCCACCAGCAGCTCCGACGGGACAGACGTGACCTACGAGCAGTACTTC.

The rearrangement links TRBV20-1 to TRBJ2-3; D is perhaps TRBD1 (6 bases). The germline CDR1 and CDR2 sequences are DFQATT and SNEGSKA (reference sequence). With 0 bases removed from V and 13 bases from J, the gap between germline ends came to 20 bases. The CDR3 has 14 amino acids. The CDR3 nucleotides are TGCAGTGCTAGAGATTCATCTGTTCAGGGGCGTGAGTATTTT. Translating gives CSARDSSVQGREYF.

This clonotype qualifies as medium-sized (0.01 to 0.1%). The chain is built from TRBV2 and TRBJ1-1; D gene ambiguous. This CDR3 has 14 amino acids. CDR1 and CDR2 (germline): SNHLY, FYNNEI. V gave up 2 bases and J gave up 1 base, with 8 bases separating them. CDR3 protein: CASSEWVENTEAFF. In nucleotides, the CDR3 is TGTGCCAGCAGTGAATGGGTAGAGAACACTGAAGCTTTCTTT.

The rearrangement joins TRBV29-1 to TRBJ1-2, with D uncertain. The germline V gene encodes CDR1 SQVTM and CDR2 ANQGSEA. Trimming left V 3 bases short and J 5 bases short, with 7 bases between. The CDR3 sequence is 11 residues long. CDR3: CSVDSGYGYTF. Here the CDR3 DNA reads TGCAGCGTTGACTCGGGGTATGGCTACACCTTC.

The rearrangement uses TRBV11-2 and TRBJ1-1, with D possibly TRBD1 on 6 matching bases. With 4 bases removed from V and 1 base from J, the gap between germline ends came to 10 bases. From germline, CDR1 is SGHAT and CDR2 FQNNGV. The CDR3 contains 14 residues. The CDR3 sequence: CASSYKGGNTEAFF. CDR3 sequence (DNA): TGTGCCAGCAGCTACAAGGGGGGGAACACTGAAGCTTTCTTT.

This clonotype occurred a few times. V and J are TRBV2 and TRBJ1-2, with D hard to call. Trimming pared 6 bases from V and 8 bases from J, leaving 19 bases between. Germline V gene sequence: CDR1 SNHLY, CDR2 FYNNEI. The CDR3 runs 14 residues. This chain's CDR3 is CASSDRVFQEGYTF. The CDR3 nucleotides are TGTGCCAGCAGCGACCGGGTGTTCCAGGAAGGCTACACCTTC.

The rearrangement links TRBV19 to TRBJ2-3; maybe TRBD2 (5 bases). Per the germline V gene, CDR1 is LNHDA and CDR2 is SQIVND (reference sequence). The V end was cut by 1 base, the J end by 1 base, with 9 bases between. The CDR3 consists of 15 residues. CDR3 sequence: CASSIGRTGTDTQYF. The CDR3 DNA is TGTGCCAGTAGTATAGGGCGGACTGGCACAGATACGCAGTATTTT.

This sequence joins TRBV6-5 and TRBJ1-4, with 9 positions matching TRBD1. Germline-derived CDR1 and CDR2 are MNHEY and SVGAGI. This CDR3 is built from 16 residues. The V segment lost 2 bases and the J segment 5 bases; nucleotides outside the gene matches: 6. The CDR3, as DNA: TGTGCCAGCAGTTACGGGGGACAGGGCAGGAATGAAAAACTGTTTTTT. It codes for CASSYGGQGRNEKLFF.

The V call is TRBV19, the J call TRBJ2-5, with D maybe TRBD2 (6 bases). The germline CDR1 and CDR2 sequences are LNHDA and SQIVND (reference sequence). The CDR3 covers 16 residues. Deletions cut 7 bases from V and 0 bases from J, with 18 bases between. CDR3 bases: TGTGCCAGTACCTTAGGACTACGGACTAACCAAGAGACCCAGTACTTC. Translated, it gives CASTLGLRTNQETQYF.

V usage is TRBV18 and J usage is TRBJ1-5; D is unclear. The CDR3 is 15 residues long. V was clipped by 1 base and J by 1 base, with 8 bases between them. Germline V gene lookup returns CDR1 KGHSH and CDR2 LQKENI. CDR3 DNA: TGTGCCAGCTCACCACAACCCCCCAGCAATCAGCCCCAGCATTTT. This gives the protein CASSPQPPSNQPQHF.

The count of this clonotype is one. The rearrangement uses TRBV7-3 and TRBJ2-7; D is undetermined. The CDR3 is made up of 14 amino acids. With 2 bases removed from V and 6 bases from J, the gap between germline ends came to 14 bases. Germline V CDR1 and CDR2: SGHTA, FQGTGA. The CDR3 DNA is TGTGCCAGCAGCTTACTATTAACCAGCGCCGAGCAGTACTTC. This sequence encodes CASSLLLTSAEQYF.

The chain combines TRBV6-1 with TRBJ2-7; unclear D gene. Per the germline V gene, CDR1 is MNHNS and CDR2 is SASEGT. This CDR3 comprises 15 residues. V lost 6 bases and J 5 bases, leaving 20 bases between the germline ends. CDR3 DNA: TGTGCCAGCAGGACCCCCCGGACCTCCGTCCACGAGCAGTACTTC. As protein: CASRTPRTSVHEQYF.

This chain joins TRBV20-1 and TRBJ2-1; D could derive from TRBD1 or TRBD2 (5 bases each). Germline V lookup: CDR1 DFQATT, CDR2 SNEGSKA (reference sequence). CDR3 length equals 10 residues. Here the CDR3 DNA reads TGCAGCCCGAGGGGCAATGAGCAGTTCTTC. It encodes CSPRGNEQFF.

This clonotype was counted between two and nine times. The rearrangement joins TRBV27 to TRBJ1-1; 7 positions match TRBD1. Trimming removed 6 bases from V and 4 bases from J; junction bases left unmatched: 11. Germline-derived CDR1 and CDR2 are MNHEY and SMNVEV (reference sequence). The CDR3 spans 15 residues. The CDR3 sequence: CASRILQQGSTEAFF. CDR3 in DNA: TGTGCCAGCAGAATATTACAACAGGGGAGCACTGAAGCTTTCTTT.